The clone carrying this TCR beta chain was counted at least ten times. Its antigen is not known. Researchers took RNA transcripts and amplified the TCR beta CDR3 regions from them. The study used the HTBI primer set for a first-round RT-PCR of the TCR CDR3. Via MiXCR, TCRdb re-called the multiplex PCR reads, giving one row per CDR3 protein. The sample holds under 450,000 distinct CDR3 sequences, approximately 14% seen once. This entry belongs to a study of T cells in Graves' hyperthyroidism and ophthalmopathy. Germline-derived CDR1 and CDR2 are MNHEY and SVGEGT. Trimming cost V 5 bases and J 2 bases; bases outside gene matches: 10. CDR3 size: 16 residues. Study-wide points: The model foresaw ophthalmopathy a median around seven months prior to onset.

This clonotype was sampled from a woman younger than 30 with Graves' hyperthyroidism. The sequencing input was blood. This chain connects TRBV6-2 or TRBV6-3 to TRBJ2-5; 8 bases fit TRBD2. The CDR3 bases are TGTGCCAGCAGTGCCACCTTAGCGGGGTCACAAGAGACCCAGTACTTC. Protein sequence: CASSATLAGSQETQYF.